This T cell receptor beta chain was recorded in a study of T cell repertoires in cytomegalovirus infection. Study in general: Public TCR beta signatures were indicative of both CMV infection and a matching HLA type. Study outcomes and limitations: Across the ex vivo response, the dominant clonotypes were HLA-C-restricted CMV-specific TCR beta clonotypes.

Regarding this clonotype: What it recognizes is unknown.

Trimming cost V 0 bases and J 6 bases, with 8 bases left between them. CDR1 is SGHDN, CDR2 FVKESK, per germline. The CDR3 is 14 residues long. MiXCR, applied by TCRdb to the reads, yields one record per CDR3 protein. This table has tens of thousands of distinct CDR3 sequences, 45% to 55% appearing once. The chain recombines TRBV14 with TRBJ2-2; D remains unclear. The receptor comes from a human donor in good health (CMV status not recorded). Some clones in this sample may be carry-over from other donors' samples. The sample was CD8+ T cells from cultured PBMCs, taken from culture after CMV antigen stimulation. The CDR3 reads CASSQDLLPGELFF. The CDR3 region has the DNA TGTGCCAGCAGCCAAGATCTGCTCCCCGGGGAGCTGTTTTTT.